Included here is one T cell receptor (beta chain) sequence, with context. Its cognate antigen has yet to be identified. Qualities for individual bases were not recorded, and no much larger clone is one base off. The data were taken from a study of cytomegalovirus exposure and HLA in healthy donors (dated by TCRdb to the late 2010s). Turning to the overall study: An earlier analysis of about 560 of the donors reported 276 Gb of sequence data and 100 million to 120 million unique TCR beta sequences obtained from roughly 170 million T cells. Every discovery cohort repertoire had been produced on one sequencing platform. Five DR-DQ haplotypes were handled as single units for association and clustering, since linkage in the cohort was strong. Of the roughly 390 genotyped donors, roughly 76% were placed in the genetic ancestry cluster associated with self-reported Caucasian donors. Donor age, sex, ethnicity and CMV serostatus were collected together with the repertoire data. An earlier analysis of several hundred of the donors applied high-throughput TCR beta sequencing to assess whether each TCR beta V gene segment acted as functional or pseudogenic. Across 300 to 400 genotyped donors of the cohort, an average of about 250,000 unique TCR beta nucleotide sequences per donor were sequenced, and roughly a sixth of those sequences were non-productive. The T cell repertoires of 666 subjects were profiled by immunosequencing and related to cytomegalovirus serostatus. Roughly 300 gigabases of sequencing data and around 87 million unique TCR sequences were included in an early release covering about 620 HLA-typed donors. To predict cytomegalovirus infection status, the study brought together high-throughput TCR immunosequencing, statistical association of individual TCRs with disease status, and machine learning. A later genetic analysis used genome-wide SNP genotypes for 398 of the 666 donors, treating that subset as a discovery cohort. Along with the roughly 710-subject first cohort, a separate validation cohort of 120 different subjects was used. Class I and class II HLA loci were covered by the typing at four-digit resolution. Rather than drawing on any new phenotypic data, the later analysis identified candidate immune exposures from TCR beta sequences and the way those sequences occurred across donors. A later analysis re-examined previously published TCR beta repertoires from hundreds of donors and added high-resolution HLA genotyping to investigate patterns of TCR occurrence. The number of typed donors differed by locus: about 629-640 for A, B, C, DRB1 and DQB1; 500 to 550 for DQA1; approximately 600 for DPA1; and some 450 for DPB1. The study was designed to test whether signatures of past pathogen exposure could be identified by cataloging public T cell receptors. What the study reported, not specific to this receptor: Correlated functional status among segregating V segments might reflect linkage disequilibrium, but an unknown experimental factor could not be ruled out. The classifier was reported to diagnose cytomegalovirus status with high specificity and sensitivity in both the original cohort and the validation cohort. Compared with the roughly 720-donor mean, donors in an Asian-associated ancestry cluster had fewer N-insertions in productive TCRs, according to a later genetic analysis. In a later analysis, most CMV-associated TCR beta chains were found to appear HLA-restricted, with HLA associations seemingly driven largely by CMV exposure. Only TCR beta chains were sequenced in this cohort, and the absence of alpha or paired-chain data limited detectable features. The only immune exposure information available for the cohort was CMV serostatus. A cluster of highly shared sequence variants was judged likely to be a technical artifact of the sequencing pipeline. Some IMGT-functional V segments, including TRBV6-2 and TRBV6-3, could not be told apart with the 87-base-pair reads, so those segments were excluded. Compared with equally common non-associated chains, HLA-associated TCR beta chains in a later analysis were more clonally expanded and had lower generation probabilities. At a false discovery rate of 0.05, a later analysis linked 16,000 or so TCR beta sequences to specific HLA alleles. The earlier analysis of some 560 of the donors excluded approximately 17 rarely observed V segments, including chromosome 9 orphons, because counts were too low. The authors suggested that the approach could potentially be generalized to other disease states and immunological phenotypes. A later genetic analysis associated a missense DCLRE1C variant with V-gene and J-gene trimming of TCR beta chains, and an independent cohort replicated the association. Across donors, most TCR sequences were observed very rarely, whereas some public TCRs were present in many individuals. Because HLA typing was unavailable for some donors at each locus, only the typed subset was used in association tests. A later analysis found that TCR association rates varied across HLA loci, with DRB1 alleles showing the most associated TCRs and HLA-C alleles the fewest. Broadly in line with IMGT annotations, most TCR beta V segments showed up in productive rearrangements about 87% or about 30% of the time in an earlier analysis of 450 to 600 of the donors. A further reported finding was that TCR beta sequences accurately predicted the HLA-A and HLA-B alleles for most subjects in the first cohort. In a later analysis, several top co-occurrence clusters were reported to appear linked to parvovirus B19, influenza, CMV and Epstein-Barr virus. A total of some 180 TCR beta chains were listed by the study as associated with cytomegalovirus. Strong co-occurrence of HLA alleles, especially DR and DQ, made assigning TCR associations to individual alleles difficult. In vitro tests confirmed that a few of the cytomegalovirus-associated TCR beta chains recognize cytomegalovirus antigens. Roughly uniform sequencing depth across donors was assumed in presence/absence analyses, although this assumption may not hold.

In total, more than 500 healthy bone marrow donors made up the cohort. All cohort members were sampled while nominally healthy, although unrecorded immune exposures were likely present. The donor tested CMV seropositive, placing the donor among the 289 seropositive members of the cohort. A peripheral blood sample was provided by each donor, and peripheral blood mononuclear cells were used for TCR beta sequencing. Genomic DNA extraction from the blood cell samples was performed with the Qiagen DNeasy Blood Extraction Kit. The method was the immunoSEQ multiplex PCR assay. For the multiplex PCR, a mixture combining 60 forward primers for TCR Vbeta segments and 13 reverse primers for TCR Jbeta segments was used. A multiplex PCR assay on genomic DNA amplified the CDR3 region of rearranged TCR beta genes. Amplified TCR beta libraries were sequenced as 87-base-pair reads on the Illumina HiSeq System. The source study handled its data this way. Across the 500 to 750 repertoires, a later analysis counted around 80 million unique TCR beta chains, about 10 million of which were shared by at least two donors. Raw reads were error-corrected and collapsed into unique sequences by a nearest-neighbor algorithm in which closely related sequences were merged to remove PCR and sequencing errors. Alignment of CDR3 sequences to IMGT reference sequences was used to assign V, D and J gene segments. For a sequence to be retained, a match of at least six nucleotides was required to both a V gene segment and a J gene segment. Rearrangements were classified as productive when the CDR3 lacked stop codons and remained in frame with V and J, and all other rearrangements were classified as non-productive. Following IMGT convention, CDR3 was defined as the stretch from the second conserved V-encoded cysteine up to the conserved J-encoded phenylalanine. The earlier analysis of fewer than 700 of the donors excluded sequences that lacked an unambiguous match to a single V gene segment. An earlier analysis of roughly 590 of the donors called V segments functional above 56.7% productive rearrangements and segregating when the between-donor standard deviation exceeded 5%. A statistical classification framework was developed to diagnose cytomegalovirus status using the catalog of TCR beta chain sequences. In a later analysis, V and J genes were assigned by comparing TCR nucleotide sequences against IMGT/GENE-DB human TR gene sequences. In a later analysis, CDR3 sequences and most-parsimonious VDJ recombination scenarios were assigned using the TCRdist pipeline. A later analysis defined each TCR beta chain by its CDR3 amino acid sequence plus V-gene family, and excluded reads lacking a unique V-gene family. In a later analysis, several hundred highly shared, low-generation-probability nucleotide sequences were removed to address suspected cross-contamination and a sequencing artifact. A later analysis calculated a clonal expansion index for each public chain from normalized within-repertoire ranks of inferred template counts. A later analysis computed generation probabilities with a VDJ recombination model fitted to out-of-frame rearrangements, and checked the results against IGoR. In a later analysis, hypergeometric tests were used to score TCR-TCR, TCR-HLA and TCR-CMV co-occurrence, with a repertoire-size bias correction applied to TCR pairs. To estimate false discovery rates, a later analysis permuted the HLA or CMV assignments 20 times. In a later analysis, co-occurring TCRs were grouped using DBSCAN, with TCRdist sequence similarity added in when clustering inside HLA-allele-positive subsets. For co-occurrence clustering, repertoires with fewer than 30,000 or more than 120,000 public chains were excluded, along with roughly 5 repertoires with anomalous nucleotide sharing. Not all clones reach the TCRdb copy of this immuneACCESS table, which keeps in-frame sequences only. Checked studies attribute under half of the gap to unresolved V genes and leave the rest unexplained. V and J calls and clone size follow that table, whereas D and trimming were derived from the DNA. This sample gives 180,000 or so clones in total; about 80% of them show up just once. 2% to 2.5% of the sample goes to the ten largest clones.

Trimming leaves V shorter by 6 bases and J shorter by 3 bases, with the junction holding 7 bases beyond the gene matches. The CDR3 sequence holds 14 residues, the cysteine and phenylalanine included. Solely the CDR3 DNA is kept, with 42 bases framed from the first base. From a lookup of the germline V gene (reference sequence), CDR1 and CDR2 are LNHDA and SQIVND. The specimen was PBMCs. The sequence links TRBV19 to TRBJ2-7; the central 8 bases match TRBD2. This receptor was obtained from a woman aged 30 to 39 in good health and CMV-seropositive. The CDR3 has the sequence CASSLSGIFYEQYF. The nucleotides are TGTGCCAGTAGCCTTAGCGGGATCTTCTACGAGCAGTACTTC. Outside the CDR3, residues come from the reference TRBV19 and TRBJ2-7 proteins, so the full variable domain is: DGGITQSPKYLFRKEGQNVTLSCEQNLNHDAMYWYRQDPGQGLRLIYYSQIVNDFQKGDIAEGYSVSREKKESFPLTVTSAQKNPTAFYLCASSLSGIFYEQYFGPGTRLTVT.